This TCR beta chain was recovered during a study of cytomegalovirus exposure and HLA in healthy donors. General study points: Listed as cytomegalovirus-associated were 170 or so TCR beta chains. A classifier reportedly called cytomegalovirus status with high sensitivity and specificity. In a later analysis, first-cohort TCR clusters were found to tend to co-occur in the approximately 120 validation repertoires.

Per germline, CDR1 SEHNR and CDR2 FQNEAQ (reference sequence). The ends lost 0 bases at V and 7 bases at J; junction bases unmatched: 5. CDR3 length equals 14 residues. The assay was immunoSEQ multiplex PCR, and TCRdb's table has in-frame clones only and misses some. The sample carries 200,000 to 250,000 clones, around 86% recorded once. Note on this clone: Its matching antigen is unknown.

This sequence joins TRBV7-9 and TRBJ1-2; TRBD1 agrees at 7 bases. The TCR comes from a woman aged 18-29 years in good health and CMV-seropositive. The sequencing input was PBMCs. For the CDR3, the DNA is TGTGCCAGCAGCTTAGCCGCGGACAGGAGTGGCTACACCTTC. Encoded protein: CASSLAADRSGYTF. The variable domain in full, completed from reference TRBV7-9 and TRBJ1-2, reads DTGVSQNPRHKITKRGQNVTFRCDPISEHNRLYWYRQTLGQGPEFLTYFQNEAQLEKSRLLSDRFSAERPKGSFSTLEIQRTEQGDSAMYLCASSLAADRSGYTFGSGTRLTVV.